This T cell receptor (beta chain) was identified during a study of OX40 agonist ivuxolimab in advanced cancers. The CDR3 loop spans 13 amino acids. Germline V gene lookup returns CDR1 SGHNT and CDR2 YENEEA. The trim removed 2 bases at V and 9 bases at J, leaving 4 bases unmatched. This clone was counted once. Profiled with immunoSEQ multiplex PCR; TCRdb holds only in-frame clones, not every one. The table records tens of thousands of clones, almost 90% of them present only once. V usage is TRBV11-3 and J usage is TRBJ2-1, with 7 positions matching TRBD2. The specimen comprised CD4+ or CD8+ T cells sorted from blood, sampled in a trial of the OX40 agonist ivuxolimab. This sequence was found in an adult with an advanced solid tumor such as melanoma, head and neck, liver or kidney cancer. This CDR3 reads CASSLSGGSEQFF. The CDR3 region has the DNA TGTGCCAGCAGCTTAAGTGGCGGGAGTGAGCAGTTCTTC.